Below, one T cell receptor beta chain is given with its context. Its antigen remains unidentified. The sample is drawn from a study of T cell responses to AZD1222 COVID-19 vaccine. Study-level points and caveats: With dominance at 160-218 and 743-854, vaccine-associated CD4 TCRs spanned spike.

CDR3 length: 17 residues. Germline-derived CDR1 and CDR2 are KGHSH and LQKENI. With 3 bases clipped from V and 2 bases from J, the junction kept 9 bases outside the gene matches. Measured with immunoSEQ multiplex PCR; TCRdb has only the in-frame clones, and not every one. The table lists over 25,000 clones, about 90% of them singletons. This TCR was recovered from an adult who received the AZD1222 COVID-19 vaccine. The sample was peripheral blood, taken 28 days after the second AZD1222 dose. The chain uses TRBV18 and TRBJ2-7; 11 nucleotides match TRBD1. DNA of the CDR3: TGTGCCAGCTCACCTAGGCCGGCGGGACAGGGGGCCTACGAGCAGTACTTC. Residues: CASSPRPAGQGAYEQYF.